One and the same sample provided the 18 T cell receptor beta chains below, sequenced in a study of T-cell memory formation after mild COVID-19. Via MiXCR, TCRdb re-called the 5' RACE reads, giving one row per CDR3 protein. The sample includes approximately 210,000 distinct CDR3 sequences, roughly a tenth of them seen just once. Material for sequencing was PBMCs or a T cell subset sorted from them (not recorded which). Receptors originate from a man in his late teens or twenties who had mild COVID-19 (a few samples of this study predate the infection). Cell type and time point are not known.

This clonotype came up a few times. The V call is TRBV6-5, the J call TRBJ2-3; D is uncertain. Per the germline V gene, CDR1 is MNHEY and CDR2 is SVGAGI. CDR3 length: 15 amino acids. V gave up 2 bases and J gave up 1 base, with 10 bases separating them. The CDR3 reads CASSYRRLGTDTQYF. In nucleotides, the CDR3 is TGTGCCAGCAGTTACAGGAGACTTGGCACAGATACGCAGTATTTT.

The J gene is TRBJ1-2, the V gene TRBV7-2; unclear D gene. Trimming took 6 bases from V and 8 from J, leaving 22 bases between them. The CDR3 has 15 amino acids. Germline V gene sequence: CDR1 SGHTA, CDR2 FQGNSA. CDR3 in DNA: TGTGCCAGCAGGTATTCCTATTTCCCGGACGGCGGCTACACCTTC. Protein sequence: CASRYSYFPDGGYTF.

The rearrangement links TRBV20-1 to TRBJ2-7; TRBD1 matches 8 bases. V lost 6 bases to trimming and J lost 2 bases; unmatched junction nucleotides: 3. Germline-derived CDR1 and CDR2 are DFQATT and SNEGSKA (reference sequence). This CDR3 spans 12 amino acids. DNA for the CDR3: TGCAGTGCCCAGGGACAGGCCTACGAGCAGTACTTC. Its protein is CSAQGQAYEQYF.

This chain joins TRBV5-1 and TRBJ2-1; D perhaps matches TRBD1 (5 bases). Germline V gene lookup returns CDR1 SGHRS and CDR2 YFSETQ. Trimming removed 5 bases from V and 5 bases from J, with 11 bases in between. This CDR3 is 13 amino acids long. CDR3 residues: CASRVGRDNEQFF. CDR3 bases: TGCGCCAGCAGAGTGGGGCGCGACAATGAGCAGTTCTTC.

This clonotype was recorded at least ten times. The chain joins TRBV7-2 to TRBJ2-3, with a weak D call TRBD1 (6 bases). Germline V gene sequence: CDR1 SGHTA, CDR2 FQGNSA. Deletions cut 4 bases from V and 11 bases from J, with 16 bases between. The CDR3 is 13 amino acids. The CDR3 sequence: CASSSMDSSRQYF. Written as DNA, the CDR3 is TGTGCCAGCAGCTCCATGGACAGTTCACGGCAGTATTTT.

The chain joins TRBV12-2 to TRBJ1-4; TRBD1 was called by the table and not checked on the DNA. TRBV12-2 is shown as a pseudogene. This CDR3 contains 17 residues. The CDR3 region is CASRLISRPGSDEKLFF. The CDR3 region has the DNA TGTGCAAGTCGCTTAATTTCGCGGCCAGGGAGTGATGAAAAACTGTTTTTT.

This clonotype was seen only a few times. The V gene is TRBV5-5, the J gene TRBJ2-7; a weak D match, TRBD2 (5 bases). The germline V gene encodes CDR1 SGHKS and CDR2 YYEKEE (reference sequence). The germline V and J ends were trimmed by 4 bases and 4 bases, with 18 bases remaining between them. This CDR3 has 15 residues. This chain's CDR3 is CASSPRTLLAYEQYV. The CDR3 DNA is TGTGCCAGCAGCCCGCGGACCCTGTTAGCGTACGAGCAGTACGTC.

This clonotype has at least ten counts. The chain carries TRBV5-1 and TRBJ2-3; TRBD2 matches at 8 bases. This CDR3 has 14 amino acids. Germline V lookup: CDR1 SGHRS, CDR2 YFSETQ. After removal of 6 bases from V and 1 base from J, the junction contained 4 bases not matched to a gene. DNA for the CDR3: TGCGCCAGCAATAGCGGGGCGGGCACAGATACGCAGTATTTT. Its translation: CASNSGAGTDTQYF.

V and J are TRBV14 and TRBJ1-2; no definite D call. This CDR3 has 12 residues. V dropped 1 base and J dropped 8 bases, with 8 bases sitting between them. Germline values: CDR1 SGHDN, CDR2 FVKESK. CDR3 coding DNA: TGTGCCAGCAGCCAAGCGGCACGGGGCTACACCTTC. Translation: CASSQAARGYTF.

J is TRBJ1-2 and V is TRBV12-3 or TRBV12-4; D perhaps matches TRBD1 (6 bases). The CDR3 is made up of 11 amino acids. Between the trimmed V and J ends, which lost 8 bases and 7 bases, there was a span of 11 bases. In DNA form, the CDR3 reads TGTGCCAGCGCCCGGGGGGCTGGCTACACCTTC. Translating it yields CASARGAGYTF.

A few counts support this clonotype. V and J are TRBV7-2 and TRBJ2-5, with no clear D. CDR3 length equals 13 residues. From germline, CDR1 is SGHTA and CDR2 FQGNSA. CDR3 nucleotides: TGTTGTTCAGGCCGACAATTGCAAGAGACCCAGTACTTC. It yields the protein CCSGRQLQETQYF.

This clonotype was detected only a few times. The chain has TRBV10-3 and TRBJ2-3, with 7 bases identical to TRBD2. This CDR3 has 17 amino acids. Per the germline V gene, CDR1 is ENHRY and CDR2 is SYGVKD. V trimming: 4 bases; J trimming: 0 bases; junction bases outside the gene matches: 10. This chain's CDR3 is CAISGPSSGLSTDTQYF. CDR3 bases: TGTGCCATCAGTGGCCCCTCTAGCGGCTTAAGCACAGATACGCAGTATTTT.

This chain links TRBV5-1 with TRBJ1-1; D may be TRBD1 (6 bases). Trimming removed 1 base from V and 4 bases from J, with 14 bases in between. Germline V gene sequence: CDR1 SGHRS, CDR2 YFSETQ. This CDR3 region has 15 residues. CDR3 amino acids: CASSLRVGGGTEAFF. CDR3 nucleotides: TGCGCCAGCAGCTTGAGGGTTGGAGGGGGCACTGAAGCTTTCTTT.

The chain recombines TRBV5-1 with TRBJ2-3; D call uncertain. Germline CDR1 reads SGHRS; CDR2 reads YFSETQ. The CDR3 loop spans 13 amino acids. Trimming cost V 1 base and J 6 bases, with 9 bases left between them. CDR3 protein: CASSLLRSDTQYF. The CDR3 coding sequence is TGCGCCAGCAGCTTGTTAAGGTCGGATACGCAGTATTTT.

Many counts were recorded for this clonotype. CDR3 loop: CASSSKTGTGPNQPQHF. DNA for the CDR3: TGTGCCAGCAGCTCTAAAACCGGGACAGGCCCCAATCAGCCCCAGCATTTT. The chain combines TRBV7-2 with TRBJ1-5; the match to TRBD1 covers 8 bases. Trimming at V came to 4 bases and at J to 3 bases, leaving 11 bases not matched to a gene. Germline values: CDR1 SGHTA, CDR2 FQGNSA. This CDR3 is 17 amino acids long.

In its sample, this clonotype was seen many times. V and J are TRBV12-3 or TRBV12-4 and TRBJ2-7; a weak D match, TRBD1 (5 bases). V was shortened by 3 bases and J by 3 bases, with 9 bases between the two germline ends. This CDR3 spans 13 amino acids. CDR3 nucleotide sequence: TGTGCCAGCAGTTTTGGGCAGGGCTACGAGCAGTACTTC. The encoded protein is CASSFGQGYEQYF.

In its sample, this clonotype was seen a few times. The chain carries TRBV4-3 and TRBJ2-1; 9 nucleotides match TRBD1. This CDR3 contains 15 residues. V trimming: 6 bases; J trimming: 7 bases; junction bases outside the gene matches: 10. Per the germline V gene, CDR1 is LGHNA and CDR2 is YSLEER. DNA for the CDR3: TGCGCCAGCAGGCGAGGGACAGGGTCTCTTAATGAGCAGTTCTTC. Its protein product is CASRRGTGSLNEQFF.

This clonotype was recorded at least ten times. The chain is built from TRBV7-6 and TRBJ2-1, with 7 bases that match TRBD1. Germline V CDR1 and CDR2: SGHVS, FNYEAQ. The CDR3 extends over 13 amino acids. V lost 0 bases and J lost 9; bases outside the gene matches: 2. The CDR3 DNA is TGTGCCAGCAGCTTAGCGGGACAGAGTGAGCAGTTCTTC. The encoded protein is CASSLAGQSEQFF.